Reported below is one T cell receptor beta chain. Its antigen remains unidentified. The data originate from a study of T cells in tuberculosis. The study's findings and limits: A GMM-specific repertoire classifier reached around 85% accuracy, AUROC 0.90. Samples were chosen by availability of cryopreserved specimens. Smaller alpha distances in active tuberculosis partly reflected shorter CDR3-alpha lengths. Smaller distances to GMM-specific TCRs suggested their expansion in active tuberculosis.

The sample's time point: new active TB diagnosis, blood taken before or within 7 days of starting treatment. Per the germline V gene, CDR1 is MDHEN and CDR2 is SYDVKM. The CDR3 length is 13 residues. The ends lost 5 bases at V and 7 bases at J; junction bases unmatched: 6. TCRdb keeps only in-frame clones here, not all; method: immunoSEQ multiplex PCR. The repertoire includes about 35,000 clones, under 95% of them detected once, and roughly 10% sits in the top ten. The sequence was obtained from an adult with tuberculosis. Material: PBMCs, obtained at tuberculosis diagnosis. The gene calls are TRBV28 and TRBJ1-1, with 8 bases matching TRBD1. CDR3 sequence: CASSPRGRGEAFF. CDR3 nucleotide sequence: TGTGCCAGCAGTCCCAGGGGGCGGGGTGAAGCTTTCTTT.